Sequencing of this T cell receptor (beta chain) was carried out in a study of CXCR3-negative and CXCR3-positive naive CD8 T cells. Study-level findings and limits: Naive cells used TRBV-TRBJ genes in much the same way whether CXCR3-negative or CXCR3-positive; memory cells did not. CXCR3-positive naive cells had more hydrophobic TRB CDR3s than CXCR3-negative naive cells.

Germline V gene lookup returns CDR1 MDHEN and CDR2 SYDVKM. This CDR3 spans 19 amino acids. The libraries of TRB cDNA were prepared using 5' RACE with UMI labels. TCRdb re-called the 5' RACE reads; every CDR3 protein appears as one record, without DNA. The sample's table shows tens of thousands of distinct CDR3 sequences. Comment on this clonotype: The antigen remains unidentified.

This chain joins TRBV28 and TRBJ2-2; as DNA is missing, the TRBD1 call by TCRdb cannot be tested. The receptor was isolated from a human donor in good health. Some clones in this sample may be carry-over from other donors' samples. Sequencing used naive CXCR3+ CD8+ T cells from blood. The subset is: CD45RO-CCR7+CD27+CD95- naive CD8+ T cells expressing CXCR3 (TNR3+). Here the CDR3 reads CASKLVTLGQTTNTGELFF.